What follows describes a single TCR beta chain. This entry comes from a study of blood T cell repertoires in COVID-19. For the study at large: Researchers got acute and convalescent COVID-19 samples from the United States, Italy and Spain. T cells, B-cell-depleted T cells, or PBMCs provided the cDNA or gDNA that served as material.

Germline CDR1 is SGDLS and CDR2 is YYNGEE. The CDR3 spans 14 residues. V lost 2 bases and J lost 1, with 9 bases in between. Per the study methods: Reference gene primers were amplified, and this amplification served to estimate nucleated cell counts. Only in-frame clones appear in the TCRdb table, and some are missing; sequencing was by immunoSEQ multiplex PCR. Clonal size and the V and J genes are those of that table, whereas D and trimming came from the DNA. The sample has 120,000 to 150,000 clones, 84% seen once; the top ten hold around 4.8%. The genes are TRBV9 and TRBJ1-1; D is unclear. Input material: peripheral blood. The sequence came from a human donor in a cohort sampled during active COVID-19. In DNA form, the CDR3 reads TGTGCCAGCAGCGTGGCGGGGAGGAACACTGAAGCTTTCTTT. This codes for CASSVAGRNTEAFF.